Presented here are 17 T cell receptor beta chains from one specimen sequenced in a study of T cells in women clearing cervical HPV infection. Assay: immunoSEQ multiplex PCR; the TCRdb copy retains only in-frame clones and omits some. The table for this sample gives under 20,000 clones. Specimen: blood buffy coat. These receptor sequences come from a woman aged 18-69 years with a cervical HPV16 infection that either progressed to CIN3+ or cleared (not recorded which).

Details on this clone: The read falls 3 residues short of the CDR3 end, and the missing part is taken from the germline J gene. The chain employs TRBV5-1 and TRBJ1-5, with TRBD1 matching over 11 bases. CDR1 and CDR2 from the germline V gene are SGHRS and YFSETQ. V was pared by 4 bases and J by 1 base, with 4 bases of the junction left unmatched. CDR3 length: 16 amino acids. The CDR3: CASSRGQGGSNQPQHF. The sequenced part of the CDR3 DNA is TGCGCCAGCAGCAGGGGACAGGGGGGGAGCAATCAGCCC.

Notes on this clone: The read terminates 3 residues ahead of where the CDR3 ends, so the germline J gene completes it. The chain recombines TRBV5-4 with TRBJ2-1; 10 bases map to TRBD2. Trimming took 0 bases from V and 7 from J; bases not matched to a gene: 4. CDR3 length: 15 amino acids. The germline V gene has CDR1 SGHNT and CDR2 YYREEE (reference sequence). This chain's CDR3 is CASSLAGLAENEQFF. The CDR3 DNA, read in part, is TGTGCCAGCAGCTTGGCCGGACTAGCGGAGAATGAG.

The CDR3 protein is CASSQGQLSYEQYF. The DNA read from the CDR3 is TGTGCCAGCAGCCAGGGACAGCTCTCCTACGAG. The V call is TRBV5-5, the J call TRBJ2-7; 7 bases line up with TRBD1. The read finishes 3 residues shy of the CDR3 end, and the germline J gene is used to complete it. This CDR3 has 14 amino acids. Germline CDR1 and CDR2: SGHKS and YYEKEE (reference sequence). V dropped 4 bases and J dropped 0; count of bases not matched to a gene: 4.

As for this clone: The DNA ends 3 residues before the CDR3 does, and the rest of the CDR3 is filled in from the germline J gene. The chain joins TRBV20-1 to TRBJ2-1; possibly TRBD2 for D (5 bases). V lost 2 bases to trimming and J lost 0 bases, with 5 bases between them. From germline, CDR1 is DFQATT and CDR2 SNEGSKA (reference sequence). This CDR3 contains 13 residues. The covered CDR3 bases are TGCAGTGCTAGAACTAGCTCCTACAATGAG. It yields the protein CSARTSSYNE. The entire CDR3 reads CSARTSSYNEQFF.

The sequenced CDR3 bases are TGTGCCAGCTCACCACCGTCCAGGGAAGGC. Residues: CASSPPSREG. The CDR3, in full, reads CASSPPSREGYTF. The V gene is TRBV18, the J gene TRBJ1-2; a possible D gene is TRBD1 (5 bases). The read finishes 3 residues shy of the CDR3 end, and the germline J gene is used to complete it. CDR3 length equals 13 residues. Germline-derived CDR1 and CDR2 are KGHSH and LQKENI.

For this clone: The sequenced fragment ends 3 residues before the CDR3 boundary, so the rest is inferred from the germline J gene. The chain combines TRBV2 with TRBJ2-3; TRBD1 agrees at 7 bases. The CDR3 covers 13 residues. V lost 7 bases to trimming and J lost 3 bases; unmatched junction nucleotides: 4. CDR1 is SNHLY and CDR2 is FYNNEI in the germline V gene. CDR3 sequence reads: CASNRGGTDTQYF. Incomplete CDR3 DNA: TGTGCCAGCAACAGGGGCGGTACAGATACG.

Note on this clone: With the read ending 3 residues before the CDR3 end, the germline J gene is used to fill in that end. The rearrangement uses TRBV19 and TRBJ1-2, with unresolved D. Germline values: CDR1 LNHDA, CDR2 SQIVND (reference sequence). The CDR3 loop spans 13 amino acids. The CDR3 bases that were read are TGTGCCAGTAGTATGCCGCAGGTGCGAGGC. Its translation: CASSMPQVRG. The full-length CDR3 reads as CASSMPQVRGYTF.

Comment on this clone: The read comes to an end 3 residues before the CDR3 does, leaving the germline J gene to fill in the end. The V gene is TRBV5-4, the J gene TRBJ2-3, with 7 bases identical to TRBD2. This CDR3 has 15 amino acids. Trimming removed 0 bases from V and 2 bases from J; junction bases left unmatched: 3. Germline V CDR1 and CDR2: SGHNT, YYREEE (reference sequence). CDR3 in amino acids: CASSLDLAATDTQYF. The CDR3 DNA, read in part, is TGTGCCAGCAGCTTGGATCTAGCGGCCACAGATACG.

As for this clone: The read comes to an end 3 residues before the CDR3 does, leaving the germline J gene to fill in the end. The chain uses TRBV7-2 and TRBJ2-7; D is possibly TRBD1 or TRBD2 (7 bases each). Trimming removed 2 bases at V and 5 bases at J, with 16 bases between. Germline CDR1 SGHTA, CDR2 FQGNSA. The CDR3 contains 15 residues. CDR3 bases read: TGTGCCAGCAGCTTAAGAGGGGGAGGGGGCAACGAG. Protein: CASSLRGGGGNE. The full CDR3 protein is CASSLRGGGGNEQYF.

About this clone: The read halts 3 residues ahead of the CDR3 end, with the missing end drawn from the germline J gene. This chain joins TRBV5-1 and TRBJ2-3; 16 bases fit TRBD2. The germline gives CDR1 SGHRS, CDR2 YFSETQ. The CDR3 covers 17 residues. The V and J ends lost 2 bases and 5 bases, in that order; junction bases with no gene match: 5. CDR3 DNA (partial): TGCGCCAGCAGCTTTGGGACTAGCGGGGGGGCGATAGATACG. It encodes CASSFGTSGGAIDT. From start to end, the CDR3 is CASSFGTSGGAIDTQYF.

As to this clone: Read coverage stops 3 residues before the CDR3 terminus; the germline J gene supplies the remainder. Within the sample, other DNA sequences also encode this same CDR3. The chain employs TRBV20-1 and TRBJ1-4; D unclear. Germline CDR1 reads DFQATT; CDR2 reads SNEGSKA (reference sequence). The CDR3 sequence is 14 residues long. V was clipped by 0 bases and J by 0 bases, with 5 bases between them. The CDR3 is CSARDRTTNEKLFF. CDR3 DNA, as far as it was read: TGCAGTGCTAGAGACAGAACAACTAATGAAAAA.

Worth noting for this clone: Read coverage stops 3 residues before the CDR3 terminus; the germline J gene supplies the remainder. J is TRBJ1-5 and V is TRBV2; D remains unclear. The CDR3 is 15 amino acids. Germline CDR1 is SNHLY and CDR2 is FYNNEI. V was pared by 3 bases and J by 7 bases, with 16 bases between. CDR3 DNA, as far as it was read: TGTGCCAGCAGTGAGTCGGGGAGAAGACGGCAGCCC. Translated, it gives CASSESGRRRQP. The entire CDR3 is CASSESGRRRQPQHF.

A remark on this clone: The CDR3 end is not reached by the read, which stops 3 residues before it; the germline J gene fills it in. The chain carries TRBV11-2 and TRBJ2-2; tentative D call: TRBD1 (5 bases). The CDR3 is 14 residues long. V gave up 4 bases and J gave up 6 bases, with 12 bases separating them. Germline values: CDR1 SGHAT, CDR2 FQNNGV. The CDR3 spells CASSSIRAPGELFF. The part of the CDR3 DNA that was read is TGTGCCAGCAGCTCGATCAGGGCTCCCGGGGAG.

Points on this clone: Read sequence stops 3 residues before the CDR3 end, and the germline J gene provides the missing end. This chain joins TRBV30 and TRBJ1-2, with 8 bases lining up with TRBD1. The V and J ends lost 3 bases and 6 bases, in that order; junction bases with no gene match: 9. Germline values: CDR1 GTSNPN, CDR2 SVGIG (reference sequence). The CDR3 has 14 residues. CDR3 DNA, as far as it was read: TGTGCCTGGAGAACACCAGACAGGGGCCATGGC. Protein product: CAWRTPDRGHG. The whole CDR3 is CAWRTPDRGHGYTF.

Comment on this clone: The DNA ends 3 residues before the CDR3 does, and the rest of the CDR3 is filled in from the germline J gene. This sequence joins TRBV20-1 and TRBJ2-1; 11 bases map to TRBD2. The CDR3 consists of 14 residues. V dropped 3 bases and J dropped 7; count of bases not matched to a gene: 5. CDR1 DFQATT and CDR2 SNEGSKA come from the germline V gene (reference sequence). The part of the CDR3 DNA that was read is TGCAGTGCTAGGGCTAGCGGGGGGTTGAATGAG. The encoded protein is CSARASGGLNE. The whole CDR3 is CSARASGGLNEQFF.

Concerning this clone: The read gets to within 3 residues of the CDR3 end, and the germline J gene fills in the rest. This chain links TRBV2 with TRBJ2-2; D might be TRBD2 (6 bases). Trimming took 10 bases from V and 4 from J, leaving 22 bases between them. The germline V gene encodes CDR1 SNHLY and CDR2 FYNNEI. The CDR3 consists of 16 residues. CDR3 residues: CATQTGTGVVTGELFF. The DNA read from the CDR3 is TGTGCCACCCAAACAGGAACGGGGGTTGTCACCGGGGAG.

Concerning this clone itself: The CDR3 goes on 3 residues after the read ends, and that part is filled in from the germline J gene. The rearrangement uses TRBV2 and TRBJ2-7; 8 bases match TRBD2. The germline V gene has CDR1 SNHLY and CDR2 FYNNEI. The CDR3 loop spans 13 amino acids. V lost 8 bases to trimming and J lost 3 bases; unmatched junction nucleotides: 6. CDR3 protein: CASQIGGGYEQYF. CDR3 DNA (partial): TGTGCCAGCCAGATCGGGGGGGGCTACGAG.